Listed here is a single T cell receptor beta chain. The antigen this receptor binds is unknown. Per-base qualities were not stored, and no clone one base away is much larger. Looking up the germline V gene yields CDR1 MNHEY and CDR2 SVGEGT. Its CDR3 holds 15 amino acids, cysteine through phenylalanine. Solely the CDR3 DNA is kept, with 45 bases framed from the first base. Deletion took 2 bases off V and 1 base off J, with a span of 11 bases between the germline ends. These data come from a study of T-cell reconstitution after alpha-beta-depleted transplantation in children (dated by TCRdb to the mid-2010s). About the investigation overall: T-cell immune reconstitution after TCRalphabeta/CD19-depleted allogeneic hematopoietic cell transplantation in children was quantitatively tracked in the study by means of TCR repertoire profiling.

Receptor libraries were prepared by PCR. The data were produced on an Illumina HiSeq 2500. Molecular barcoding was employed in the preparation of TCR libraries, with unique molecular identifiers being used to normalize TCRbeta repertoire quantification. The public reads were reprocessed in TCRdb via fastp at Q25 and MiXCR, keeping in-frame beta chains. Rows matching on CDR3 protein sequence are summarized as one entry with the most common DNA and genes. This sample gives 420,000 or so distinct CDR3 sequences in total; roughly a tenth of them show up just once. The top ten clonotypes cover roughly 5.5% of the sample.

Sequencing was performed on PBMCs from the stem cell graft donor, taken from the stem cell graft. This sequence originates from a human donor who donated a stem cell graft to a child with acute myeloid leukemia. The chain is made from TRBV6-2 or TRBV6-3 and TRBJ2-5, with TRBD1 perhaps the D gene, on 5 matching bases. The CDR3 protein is CASSYRLTGQETQYF. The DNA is TGTGCCAGCAGTTACCGTCTTACAGGCCAAGAGACCCAGTACTTC.